This T cell receptor beta chain was identified during a study of T cells expressing NK-cell markers. The study, taken as a whole, reports: Topping the CD3+CD56-NKG2C+ fraction as well were these clonotypes, in a few donors. Roughly 6 donors had dominant NKG2C+ clonotypes that comprised roughly 1.0-8% of their CD8+ T cells.

Germline V gives CDR1 SEHNR, CDR2 FQNEAQ (reference sequence). The CDR3 extends over 16 amino acids. TCRdb re-called the 5' RACE reads and gives one entry per CDR3 protein, without DNA. The sample totals roughly 170,000 distinct CDR3 sequences. Comments on this clonotype: The antigen remains unidentified.

The clonotype was recovered from a woman aged 18 to 75 in good health. The specimen was blood T cells: a sorted CD56 or NKG2C T cell subset, CD4+ or CD8+ T cells, or bulk PBMC T cells (not recorded which). V is TRBV7-9 and J is TRBJ2-3; TCRdb's assignment of TRBD2 cannot be checked, as there is no DNA. The CDR3: CASSLRTSGLTDTQYF. Full variable domain (missing parts from reference TRBV7-9 and TRBJ2-3): DTGVSQNPRHKITKRGQNVTFRCDPISEHNRLYWYRQTLGQGPEFLTYFQNEAQLEKSRLLSDRFSAERPKGSFSTLEIQRTEQGDSAMYLCASSLRTSGLTDTQYFGPGTRLTVL.